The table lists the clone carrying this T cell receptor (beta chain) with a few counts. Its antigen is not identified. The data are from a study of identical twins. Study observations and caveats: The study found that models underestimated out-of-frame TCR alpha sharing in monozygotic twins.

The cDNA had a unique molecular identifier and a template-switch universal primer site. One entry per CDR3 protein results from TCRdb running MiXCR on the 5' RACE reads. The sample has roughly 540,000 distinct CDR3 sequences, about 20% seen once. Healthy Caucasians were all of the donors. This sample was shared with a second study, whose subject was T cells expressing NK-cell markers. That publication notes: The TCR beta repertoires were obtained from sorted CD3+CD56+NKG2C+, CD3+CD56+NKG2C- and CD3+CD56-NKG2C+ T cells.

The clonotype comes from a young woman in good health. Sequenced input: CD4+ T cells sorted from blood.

DNA for the CDR3: TGTGCCAGCAGCCGAGGAGGGGCGGGAAGCGAGCAGTACTTC. Translated, it gives CASSRGGAGSEQYF. This rearrangement joins TRBV3-1 to TRBJ2-7; D may be TRBD2 (6 bases). The germline V and J ends were trimmed by 4 bases and 6 bases, with 16 bases remaining between them. The CDR3 length is 14 residues. The V gene's germline CDR1 is LGHDT and CDR2 YNNKEL (reference sequence).